This TCR beta chain was recovered during a study of T cells in Graves' hyperthyroidism and ophthalmopathy. Exclusions: uncontrolled infection, other autoimmune disease, pregnancy, lactation. Based on clinical symptoms, serum thyroxine and TRAb, thyroid ultrasound and orbital computed tomography, diagnoses were reached. Amplification targeted TCR beta CDR3 regions from RNA transcripts. The TCR CDR3 was amplified in a first-round RT-PCR using the HTBI primer set. TCRdb ran MiXCR on the multiplex PCR reads and lists one entry per CDR3 protein. The sample has 600,000 or so distinct CDR3 sequences, under 60% seen once. This clonotype was seen a handful of times. Its antigen is currently unknown. One junction end does not reproduce the germline sequence, and a read error may be involved. The germline V gene has CDR1 ENHRY and CDR2 SYGVKD. The CDR3 consists of 15 residues. The study's findings and limits: Before onset, ophthalmopathy was predicted by the model a median 6.5 months earlier. Clonotypes that were expanded in thyroid above 0.001 mostly appeared in blood too.

The specimen was peripheral blood or thyroid tissue (not recorded which). This sequence was found in a woman between 18 and 29 years old with Graves' hyperthyroidism. This chain uses TRBV10-3 with TRBJ2-7; 10 bases agree with TRBD2. DNA of the CDR3: TGTGCCAGCAGTTCAAACAGCGGGAGGGCCTACGAGCAGTACTTC. Its translation: CASSSNSGRAYEQYF.